This entry concerns a single T cell receptor beta chain. Antigen specificity is unknown. The sample originates from a study of blood T cells in healthy people across ages. Broader study findings: Samples with more naive T cells showed higher observed beta diversity.

For the second PCR, which ran for about 7 to 11 cycles, a sample-barcoded 5' primer and a J-beta primer mix were used. Via MiXCR, TCRdb re-called the 5' RACE reads, giving one row per CDR3 protein. The data hold about 1.4 million distinct CDR3 sequences, with roughly 60% observed a single time. The CDR3 is 14 amino acids. The V end was cut by 1 base, the J end by 7 bases, with 13 bases between. The germline V gene encodes CDR1 MNHEY and CDR2 SMNVEV (reference sequence). The TCR was taken from a man between 18 and 29 years old in good health. The specimen sequenced was blood. The chain uses TRBV27 and TRBJ1-2; D is possibly TRBD1 (6 bases). CDR3 residues: CASSLLTGRGGYTF. For the CDR3, the DNA is TGTGCCAGCAGTTTATTAACAGGGAGGGGTGGCTACACCTTC.